This entry features one TCR beta chain sequence. Its antigen is not known. The record originates from a study of post-analysis software for immune sequencing data. Across the whole study: Courses of disease covered relapsing-remitting, secondary progressive and progressive-relapsing multiple sclerosis.

Broader study findings: There were roughly 5 TRBV segments more frequent in patients than controls, and TRBV5-6, TRBV5-1 and TRBV20-1 were among them. Controls had significantly higher normalized Chao1 diversity than multiple sclerosis patients.

Unique-molecular-identifier-tagged TCR beta cDNA libraries were used. TCRdb re-called the PCR reads through MiXCR, storing one row per CDR3 protein. The table lists approximately 730,000 distinct CDR3 sequences, around 42% of them singletons. V lost 3 bases, J lost 1 base, and 13 bases lay in between. CDR3 length: 15 residues. This TCR was recovered from a girl between 10 and 17 years old with multiple sclerosis. V and J are TRBV12-3 or TRBV12-4 and TRBJ2-7; tentatively, D is TRBD1 (6 bases). Sequences were obtained from blood. CDR3 loop: CASSLWQGMSYEQYF. In DNA form, the CDR3 reads TGTGCCAGCAGTTTGTGGCAGGGGATGTCCTACGAGCAGTACTTC.